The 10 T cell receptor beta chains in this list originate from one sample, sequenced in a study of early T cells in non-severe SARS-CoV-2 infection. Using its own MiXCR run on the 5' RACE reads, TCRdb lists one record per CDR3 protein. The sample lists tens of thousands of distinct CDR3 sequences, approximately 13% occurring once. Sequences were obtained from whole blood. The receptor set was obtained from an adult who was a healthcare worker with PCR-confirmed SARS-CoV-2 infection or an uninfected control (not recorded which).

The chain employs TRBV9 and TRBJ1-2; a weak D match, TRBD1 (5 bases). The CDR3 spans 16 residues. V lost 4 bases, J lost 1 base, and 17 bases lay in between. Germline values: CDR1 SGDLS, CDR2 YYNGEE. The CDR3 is CASSLRSGQNNYGYTF. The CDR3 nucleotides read TGTGCCAGCAGCCTCCGGTCAGGGCAGAATAACTATGGCTACACCTTC.

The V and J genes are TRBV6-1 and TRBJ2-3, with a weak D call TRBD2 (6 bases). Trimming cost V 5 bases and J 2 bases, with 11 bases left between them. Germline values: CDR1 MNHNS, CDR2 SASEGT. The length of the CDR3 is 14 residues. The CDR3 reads CASSPRDSTDTQYF. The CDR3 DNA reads TGTGCCAGCAGTCCCCGGGACTCCACAGATACGCAGTATTTT.

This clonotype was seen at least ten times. For the CDR3, the DNA is TGTGCCAGCAGTAGGACAGGAGAGGGCAATCAGCCCCAGCATTTT. Translating gives CASSRTGEGNQPQHF. V is TRBV6-2 or TRBV6-3 and J is TRBJ1-5, with TRBD1 matching over 7 bases. CDR1 MNHEY and CDR2 SVGEGT come from the germline V gene. V was clipped by 5 bases and J by 2 bases; unmatched bases: 6. This CDR3 is built from 15 residues.

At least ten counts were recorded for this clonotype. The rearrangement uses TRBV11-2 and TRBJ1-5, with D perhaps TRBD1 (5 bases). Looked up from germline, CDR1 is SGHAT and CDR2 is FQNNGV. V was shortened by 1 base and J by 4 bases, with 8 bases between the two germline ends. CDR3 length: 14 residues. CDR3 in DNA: TGTGCCAGCAGCTTAGCCGGGGGTAATCAGCCCCAGCATTTT. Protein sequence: CASSLAGGNQPQHF.

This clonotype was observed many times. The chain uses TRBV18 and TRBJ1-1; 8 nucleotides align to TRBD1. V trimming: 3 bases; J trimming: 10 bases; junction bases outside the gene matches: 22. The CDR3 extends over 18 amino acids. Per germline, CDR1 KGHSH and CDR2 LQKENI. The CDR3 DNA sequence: TGTGCCAGCTCACCTGAATTCAGGGGGCGATCCCCGAATACGATAGCTTTCTTT. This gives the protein CASSPEFRGRSPNTIAFF.

The chain's CDR3 is CSVGIQDTQYF. The CDR3 region has the DNA TGCAGCGTTGGAATACAAGATACGCAGTATTTT. The V call is TRBV29-1, the J call TRBJ2-3; D is unresolved. Trimming shortened V by 4 bases and J by 5 bases, and 7 bases separated the two germline ends. Germline CDR1 and CDR2: SQVTM and ANQGSEA. The CDR3 spans 11 residues.

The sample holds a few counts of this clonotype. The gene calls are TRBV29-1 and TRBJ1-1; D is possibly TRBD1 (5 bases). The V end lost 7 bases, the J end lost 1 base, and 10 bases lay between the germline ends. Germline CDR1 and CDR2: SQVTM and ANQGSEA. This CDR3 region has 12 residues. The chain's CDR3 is CSALQENTEAFF. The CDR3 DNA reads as TGCAGCGCCCTACAGGAGAACACTGAAGCTTTCTTT. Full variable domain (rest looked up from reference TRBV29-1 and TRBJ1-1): SAVISQKPSRDICQRGTSLTIQCQVDSQVTMMFWYRQQPGQSLTLIATANQGSEATYESGFVIDKFPISRPNLTFSTLTVSNMSPEDSSIYLCSALQENTEAFFGQGTRLTVV.

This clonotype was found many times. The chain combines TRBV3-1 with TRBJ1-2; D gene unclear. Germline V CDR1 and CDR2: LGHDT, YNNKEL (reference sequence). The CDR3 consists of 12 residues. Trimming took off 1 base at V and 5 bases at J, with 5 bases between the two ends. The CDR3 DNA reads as TGTGCCAGCAGCCAAGGGCAGTATGGCTACACCTTC. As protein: CASSQGQYGYTF.

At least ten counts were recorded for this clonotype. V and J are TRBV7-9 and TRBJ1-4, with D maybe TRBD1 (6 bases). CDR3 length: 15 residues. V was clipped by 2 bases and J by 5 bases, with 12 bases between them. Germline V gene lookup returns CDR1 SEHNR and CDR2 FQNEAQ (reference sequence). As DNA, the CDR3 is TGTGCCAGCAGCTTATCGCACAGGGTGAATGAAAAACTGTTTTTT. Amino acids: CASSLSHRVNEKLFF.

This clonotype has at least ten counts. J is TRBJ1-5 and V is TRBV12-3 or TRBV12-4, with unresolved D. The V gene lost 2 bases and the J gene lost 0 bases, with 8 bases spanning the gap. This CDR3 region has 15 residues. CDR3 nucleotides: TGTGCCAGCAGTTTATACGGACTTAGCAATCAGCCCCAGCATTTT. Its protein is CASSLYGLSNQPQHF.